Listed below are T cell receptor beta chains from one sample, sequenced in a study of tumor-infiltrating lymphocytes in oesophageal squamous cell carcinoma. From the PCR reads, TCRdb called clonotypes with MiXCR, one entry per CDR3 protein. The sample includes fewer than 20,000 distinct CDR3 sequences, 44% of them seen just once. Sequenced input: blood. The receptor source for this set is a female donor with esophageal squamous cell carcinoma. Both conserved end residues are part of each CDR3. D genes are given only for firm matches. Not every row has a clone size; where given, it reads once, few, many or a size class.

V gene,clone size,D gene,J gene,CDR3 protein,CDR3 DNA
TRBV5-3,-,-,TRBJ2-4,CASSFGSGVANTAAFF,TGTGCCAGCAGCTTTGGTTCAGGGGTTGCGAACACTGCAGCTTTCTTC
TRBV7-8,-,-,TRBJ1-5,CASSLATSQTSNQPQHF,TGTGCCAGCAGCTTAGCGACGTCGCAGACTAGCAATCAGCCCCAGCATTTT
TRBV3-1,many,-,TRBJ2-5,CASSRSGEETQYF,TGTGCCAGCAGCCGTAGCGGAGAAGAGACCCAGTACTTC
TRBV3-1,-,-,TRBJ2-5,CASSQEVLAQETQYF,TGTGCCAGCAGCCAAGAAGTATTGGCCCAAGAGACCCAGTACTTC
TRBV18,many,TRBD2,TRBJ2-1,CASSFSSPGGSSYNEQFF,TGTGCCAGCTCATTTTCCTCCCCGGGCGGGAGCTCCTACAATGAGCAGTTCTTC
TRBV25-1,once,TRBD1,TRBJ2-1,CASARQGSYEQFF,TGTGCCAGCGCCCGACAGGGTTCCTATGAGCAGTTCTTC
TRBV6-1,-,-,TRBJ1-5,CASSEYGYGQPQHF,TGTGCCAGCAGTGAATATGGGTATGGTCAGCCCCAGCATTTT
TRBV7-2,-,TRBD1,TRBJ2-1,CASSLASDRGRGEQFF,TGTGCCAGCAGCTTAGCCTCGGACAGGGGGCGGGGTGAGCAGTTCTTC
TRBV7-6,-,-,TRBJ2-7,CASSLEGGGPYEQYF,TGTGCCAGCAGCTTAGAAGGTGGAGGGCCCTACGAGCAGTACTTC
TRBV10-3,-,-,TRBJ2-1,CAISDPGRSSYEQFF,TGTGCCATCAGTGACCCCGGACGGTCCTCCTACGAGCAGTTCTTC
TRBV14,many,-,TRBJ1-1,CASSREQGTVTEAFF,TGTGCCAGCAGCCGAGAACAGGGCACGGTTACTGAAGCTTTCTTT
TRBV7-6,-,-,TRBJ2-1,CASSPQNKVHEQFF,TGTGCCAGCAGCCCACAGAACAAGGTGCATGAGCAGTTCTTC
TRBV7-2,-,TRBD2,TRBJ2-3,CASSRLATSTDTQYF,TGTGCCAGCAGCCGACTAGCGACTAGCACAGATACGCAGTATTTT
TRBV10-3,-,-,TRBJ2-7,CAISPRGGEYEQYF,TGTGCCATCAGTCCGAGGGGAGGTGAATACGAGCAGTACTTC
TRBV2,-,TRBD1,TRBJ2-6,CASSYRDRIPGANVLTF,TGTGCCAGCAGTTACCGGGACAGAATCCCTGGGGCCAACGTCCTGACTTTC
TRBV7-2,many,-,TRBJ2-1,CASSLEVMDGSEQFF,TGTGCCAGCAGCTTAGAGGTAATGGACGGCTCCGAGCAGTTCTTC
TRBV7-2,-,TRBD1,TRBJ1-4,CASSLQGGLNEKLFF,TGTGCCAGCAGCTTACAGGGGGGGTTGAATGAAAAACTGTTTTTT
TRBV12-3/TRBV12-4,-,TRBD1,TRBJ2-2,CASSPGQGTNTGELFF,TGTGCCAGCAGCCCCGGACAGGGGACTAACACCGGGGAGCTGTTTTTT
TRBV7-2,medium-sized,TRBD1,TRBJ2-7,CASSSNRGPYEQYF,TGTGCCAGCAGCTCGAACAGGGGACCCTACGAGCAGTACTTC
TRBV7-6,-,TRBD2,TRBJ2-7,CASSPTRGDYGPGGEQYF,TGTGCCAGCAGCCCCACTCGGGGGGACTACGGTCCGGGTGGTGAGCAGTACTTC
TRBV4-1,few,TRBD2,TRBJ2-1,CASSQGGGTTYEQFF,TGCGCCAGCAGCCAAGGCGGGGGGACCACCTACGAGCAGTTCTTC
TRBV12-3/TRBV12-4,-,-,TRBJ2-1,CASSPRGGSHNEQFF,TGTGCCAGCAGTCCCAGGGGGGGGTCCCACAATGAGCAGTTCTTC
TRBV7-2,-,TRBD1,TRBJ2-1,CASSPFRQGTYNEQFF,TGTGCCAGCAGCCCTTTCAGACAGGGGACCTACAATGAGCAGTTCTTC
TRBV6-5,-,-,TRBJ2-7,CASSSSTRTYEQYF,TGTGCCAGCAGTTCGTCGACACGGACCTACGAGCAGTACTTC
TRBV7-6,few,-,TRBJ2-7,CASSPGGGYEQYF,TGTGCCAGCAGCCCCGGTGGGGGATACGAGCAGTACTTC
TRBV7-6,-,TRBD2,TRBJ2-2,CASSPGGRTGELFF,TGTGCTAGCAGCCCCGGGGGGAGGACCGGGGAGCTGTTTTTT
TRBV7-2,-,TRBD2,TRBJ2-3,CASSPNTSGRDTQYF,TGTGCCAGCAGCCCGAATACTAGCGGGAGGGATACGCAGTATTTT